The 14 T cell receptor beta chains given below trace back to one sample, sequenced in a study of Tregs in tolerant kidney transplant recipients. Related graft donors supplied nonmyeloablative bone marrow transplants, and mixed chimerism was transient. Method: immunoSEQ multiplex PCR; TCRdb's copy keeps in-frame clones and lacks some. This repertoire includes tens of thousands of clones. Sequencing was performed on CD4+ T cells from blood (PBMCs), taken 24 months after the transplant. These receptors all come from a human patient who received a combined kidney and bone marrow transplant. Among the T cells, some may be from the graft donor.

About this clone: The read gets to within 3 residues of the CDR3 end, and the germline J gene fills in the rest. The chain couples TRBV7-3 to TRBJ2-5; 9 bases agree with TRBD1. Germline values: CDR1 SGHTA, CDR2 FQGTGA. CDR3 length equals 15 residues. J was trimmed by 4 bases and V by 5 bases; bases with no gene match: 8. The sequenced CDR3 bases are TGTGCCAGCAGCCCCGGACAGGGGAGAAGAGAGACC. It codes for CASSPGQGRRET. In full, the CDR3 is CASSPGQGRRETQYF.

In regard to this clone: The CDR3 end is not reached by the read, which stops 3 residues before it; the germline J gene fills it in. V is TRBV7-2 and J is TRBJ1-2; TRBD1 aligns across 11 bases. The CDR3 has 16 amino acids. J gave up 6 bases and V 0 bases, and 6 bases lay outside the gene matches. Looked up from germline, CDR1 is SGHTA and CDR2 is FQGNSA. Partial CDR3 DNA: TGTGCCAGCAGCTTAGCCCCGGGACAGGGGGAGAATGGC. It encodes CASSLAPGQGENG. The entire CDR3 reads CASSLAPGQGENGYTF.

For this clone: The DNA ends 3 residues before the CDR3 does, and the rest of the CDR3 is filled in from the germline J gene. The rearrangement uses TRBV19 and TRBJ1-5, with a weak D call TRBD1 (6 bases). V was pared by 7 bases and J by 6 bases, with 16 bases between. CDR1 LNHDA and CDR2 SQIVND come from the germline V gene (reference sequence). This CDR3 region has 14 residues. Partial CDR3 DNA: TGTGCCAGTAACCCAGGACAGACGGGTCAGCCC. Encoded protein: CASNPGQTGQP. The complete CDR3 protein is CASNPGQTGQPQHF.

With regard to this clone: The sequence runs out 3 residues before the end of the CDR3; the remainder is reconstructed from the germline J gene. The chain joins TRBV29-1 to TRBJ2-5; 12 nucleotides agree with TRBD2. Per the germline V gene, CDR1 is SQVTM and CDR2 is ANQGSEA. Trimming cost V 8 bases and J 5 bases; bases outside gene matches: 6. The CDR3 consists of 13 residues. The CDR3 DNA, read in part, is TGCAGCTCCCGACTAGCGGGAGTTGAGACC. This gives the protein CSSRLAGVET. Given in full, the CDR3 is CSSRLAGVETQYF.

Concerning this clone: The read comes to an end 3 residues before the CDR3 does, leaving the germline J gene to fill in the end. The chain joins TRBV29-1 to TRBJ1-2; 7 bases align to TRBD1. The V gene's germline CDR1 is SQVTM and CDR2 ANQGSEA. V gave up 4 bases and J gave up 6 bases; unmatched junction bases: 5. This CDR3 has 12 residues. The CDR3 loop reads CSVVTGADGYTF. CDR3 DNA (partial): TGCAGCGTTGTAACAGGGGCTGATGGC.

Partial CDR3 DNA: TGTGCCAGCAGCTTGGGACTGGGGAAGACCTACGAG. Amino acid sequence: CASSLGLGKTYE. The full CDR3 is CASSLGLGKTYEQYF. The chain joins TRBV7-2 to TRBJ2-7; possible D gene TRBD2, 6 bases. With the read ending 3 residues before the CDR3 end, the germline J gene is used to fill in that end. V lost 3 bases and J lost 2, with 14 bases in between. CDR1 SGHTA and CDR2 FQGNSA come from the germline V gene. CDR3 length: 15 amino acids. The whole variable domain, filled in from reference TRBV7-2 and TRBJ2-7, reads GAGVSQSPSNKVTEKGKDVELRCDPISGHTALYWYRQSLGQGLEFLIYFQGNSAPDKSGLPSDRFSAERTGGSVSTLTIQRTQQEDSAVYLCASSLGLGKTYEQYFGPGTRLTVT.

Concerning this clone: The missing CDR3 end, 3 residues past where the read stops, is filled in from the germline J gene. V and J are TRBV7-9 and TRBJ2-5; 7 positions agree with TRBD2. Looked up from germline, CDR1 is SEHNR and CDR2 is FQNEAQ (reference sequence). The CDR3 sequence is 14 residues long. J gave up 7 bases and V 3 bases, and 8 bases lay outside the gene matches. The CDR3 bases that were read are TGTGCCAGCAGCTTGGGGGGGGGAGATCGGACC. Encoded protein: CASSLGGGDRT. In full, the CDR3 reads CASSLGGGDRTQYF.

On this clone: The CDR3 extends 3 residues past the end of the read, so its final part is completed from the germline J gene. V and J are TRBV7-2 and TRBJ1-3; no reliable D call. Per the germline V gene, CDR1 is SGHTA and CDR2 is FQGNSA. Trimming cost V 1 base and J 0 bases, with 7 bases left between them. The CDR3 has 15 amino acids. The covered CDR3 bases are TGTGCCAGCAGCTTAGTTTTCGGCTCTGGAAACACC. Translated, it gives CASSLVFGSGNT. The entire CDR3 protein reads CASSLVFGSGNTIYF.

A word on this clone: The read terminates 3 residues ahead of where the CDR3 ends, so the germline J gene completes it. The V and J genes are TRBV13 and TRBJ2-3; TRBD2 aligns across 7 bases. J was trimmed by 5 bases and V by 5 bases; bases with no gene match: 4. CDR3 length: 13 residues. CDR1 is PRHDT, CDR2 FYEKMQ, per germline (reference sequence). The CDR3 DNA, read in part, is TGTGCCAGCAGCCGGGACTACCGAGATACG. Translation gives CASSRDYRDT. The complete CDR3 reads CASSRDYRDTQYF.

Note on this clone: The read ends 3 residues before the CDR3 terminus; that terminus is restored from the germline J gene. The rearrangement uses TRBV20-1 and TRBJ2-1; 9 positions match TRBD2. The CDR3 is 15 residues long. With 0 bases clipped from V and 6 bases from J, the junction kept 6 bases outside the gene matches. CDR1 is DFQATT, CDR2 SNEGSKA, per germline (reference sequence). CDR3 sequence: CSARDPGTSPNEQFF. Incomplete CDR3 DNA: TGCAGTGCTAGAGATCCAGGGACTAGCCCCAATGAG.

Details on this clone: The read halts 3 residues ahead of the CDR3 end, with the missing end drawn from the germline J gene. The rearrangement links TRBV20-1 to TRBJ2-1; TRBD2 agrees at 11 bases. The junction had 6 bases not matched to a gene; V was cut back by 6 bases and J by 5 bases. CDR1 and CDR2 (germline): DFQATT, SNEGSKA (reference sequence). The CDR3 length is 14 residues. The CDR3 region is CSAKTSGSDNEQFF. The part of the CDR3 DNA that was read is TGCAGTGCGAAAACTAGCGGGAGCGACAATGAG.

Comment on this clone: From the germline J gene comes the end of the CDR3, since the read stops 3 residues before it. V and J are TRBV30 and TRBJ1-1; D unresolved. The CDR3 is 13 residues long. V was trimmed by 7 bases and J by 6 bases, leaving 18 bases between them. Germline V CDR1 and CDR2: GTSNPN, SVGIG (reference sequence). CDR3 sequence reads: CASLGTGSAEAFF. The DNA read from the CDR3 is TGTGCCTCACTTGGTACGGGGAGCGCTGAA.

In regard to this clone: The CDR3 end falls 3 residues outside the read, so it is completed with the germline J gene. The chain recombines TRBV4-1 with TRBJ2-5; 7 nucleotides agree with TRBD1. This CDR3 contains 17 residues. CDR1 is MGHRA, CDR2 YSYEKL, per germline. The J segment lost 2 bases and the V segment lost 3 bases, leaving 12 bases of the junction unmatched. The CDR3 bases that were read are TGCGCCAGCAGCCACCAAACTCCGGGACAGTCACAAGAGACC. Residues: CASSHQTPGQSQET. The entire CDR3 protein is CASSHQTPGQSQETQYF.

As regards this clone: The CDR3 extends 3 residues past the end of the read, so its final part is completed from the germline J gene. This chain uses TRBV20-1 with TRBJ2-7; tentative D call: TRBD1 (5 bases). This CDR3 comprises 14 residues. The V gene's germline CDR1 is DFQATT and CDR2 SNEGSKA (reference sequence). The ends were cut back, 3 bases at V and 3 bases at J, with 15 bases in the middle. The CDR3 bases that were read are TGCAGTGCTAGGGGTTTGGTCAGGGTCTACGAG. This translates into CSARGLVRVYE. The entire CDR3 is CSARGLVRVYEQYF.